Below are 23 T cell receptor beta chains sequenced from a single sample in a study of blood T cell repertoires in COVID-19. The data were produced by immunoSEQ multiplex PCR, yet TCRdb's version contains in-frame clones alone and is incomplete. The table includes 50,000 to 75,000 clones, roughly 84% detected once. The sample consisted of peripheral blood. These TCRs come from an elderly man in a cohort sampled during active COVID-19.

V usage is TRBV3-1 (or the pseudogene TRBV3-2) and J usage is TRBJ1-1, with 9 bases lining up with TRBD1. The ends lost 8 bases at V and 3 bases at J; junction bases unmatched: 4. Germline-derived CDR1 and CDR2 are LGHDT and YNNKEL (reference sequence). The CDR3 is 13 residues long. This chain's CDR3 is CASVRQGDTEAFF. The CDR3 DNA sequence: TGTGCCAGCGTCCGACAGGGGGACACTGAAGCTTTCTTT.

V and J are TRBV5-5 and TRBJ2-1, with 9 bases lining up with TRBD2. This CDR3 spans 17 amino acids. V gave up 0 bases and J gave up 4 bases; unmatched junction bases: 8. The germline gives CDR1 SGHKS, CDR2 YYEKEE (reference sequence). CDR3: CASSLEAGGPSYNEQFF. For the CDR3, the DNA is TGTGCCAGCAGCTTGGAGGCGGGAGGGCCGTCTTACAATGAGCAGTTCTTC.

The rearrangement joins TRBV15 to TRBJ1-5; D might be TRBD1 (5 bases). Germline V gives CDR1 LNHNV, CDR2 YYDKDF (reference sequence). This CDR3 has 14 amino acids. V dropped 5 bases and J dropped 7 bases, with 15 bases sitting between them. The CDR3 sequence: CATSPDSPRQPQHF. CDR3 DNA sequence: TGTGCCACCAGCCCCGACAGCCCGCGACAGCCCCAGCATTTT.

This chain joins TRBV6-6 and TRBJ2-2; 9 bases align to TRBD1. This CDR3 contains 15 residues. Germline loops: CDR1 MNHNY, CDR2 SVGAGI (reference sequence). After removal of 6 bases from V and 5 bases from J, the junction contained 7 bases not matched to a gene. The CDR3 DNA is TGTGCCAGCAGCCAGACAGGGGGAAAGACCGGGGAGCTGTTTTTT. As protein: CASSQTGGKTGELFF.

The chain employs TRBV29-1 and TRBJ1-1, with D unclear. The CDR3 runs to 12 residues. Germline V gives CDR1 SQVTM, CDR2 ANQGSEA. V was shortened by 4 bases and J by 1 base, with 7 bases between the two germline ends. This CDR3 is CSVGVQNTEAFF. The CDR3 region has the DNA TGCAGCGTTGGTGTACAGAACACTGAAGCTTTCTTT.

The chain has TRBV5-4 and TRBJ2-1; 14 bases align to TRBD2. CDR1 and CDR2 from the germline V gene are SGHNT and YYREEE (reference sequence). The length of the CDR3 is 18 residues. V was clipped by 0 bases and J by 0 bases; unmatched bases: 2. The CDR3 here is CASSLGTSGGFSYNEQFF. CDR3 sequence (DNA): TGTGCCAGCAGCTTGGGGACTAGCGGGGGGTTCTCCTACAATGAGCAGTTCTTC. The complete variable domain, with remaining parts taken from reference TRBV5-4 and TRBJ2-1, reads ETGVTQSPTHLIKTRGQQVTLRCSSQSGHNTVSWYQQALGQGPQFIFQYYREEENGRGNFPPRFSGLQFPNYSSELNVNALELDDSALYLCASSLGTSGGFSYNEQFFGPGTRLTVL.

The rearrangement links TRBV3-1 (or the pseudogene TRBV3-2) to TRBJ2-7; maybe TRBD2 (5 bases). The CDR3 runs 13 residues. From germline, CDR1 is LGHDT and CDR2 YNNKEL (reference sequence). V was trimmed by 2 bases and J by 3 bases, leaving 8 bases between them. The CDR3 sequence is CASSQSGNYEQYF. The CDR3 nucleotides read TGTGCCAGCAGCCAATCCGGGAACTACGAGCAGTACTTC.

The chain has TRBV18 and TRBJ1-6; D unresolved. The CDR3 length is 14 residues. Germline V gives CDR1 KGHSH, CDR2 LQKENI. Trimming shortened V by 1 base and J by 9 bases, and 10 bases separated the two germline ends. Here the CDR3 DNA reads TGTGCCAGCTCACCACAGAGCCGGGGTTCACCCCTCCACTTT. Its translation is CASSPQSRGSPLHF.

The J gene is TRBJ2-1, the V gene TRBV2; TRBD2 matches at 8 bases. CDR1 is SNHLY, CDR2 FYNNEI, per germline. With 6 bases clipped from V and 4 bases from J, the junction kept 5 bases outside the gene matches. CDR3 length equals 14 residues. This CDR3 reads CASRGGGPYNEQFF. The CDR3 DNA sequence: TGTGCCAGCAGGGGCGGGGGGCCATACAATGAGCAGTTCTTC.

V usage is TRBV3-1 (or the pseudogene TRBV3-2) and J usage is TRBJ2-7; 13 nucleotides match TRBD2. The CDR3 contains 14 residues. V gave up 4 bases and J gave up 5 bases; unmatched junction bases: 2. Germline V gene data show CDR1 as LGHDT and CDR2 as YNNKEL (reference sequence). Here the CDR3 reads CASSPLAGGHEQYF. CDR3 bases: TGTGCCAGCAGCCCACTAGCGGGAGGGCACGAGCAGTACTTC.

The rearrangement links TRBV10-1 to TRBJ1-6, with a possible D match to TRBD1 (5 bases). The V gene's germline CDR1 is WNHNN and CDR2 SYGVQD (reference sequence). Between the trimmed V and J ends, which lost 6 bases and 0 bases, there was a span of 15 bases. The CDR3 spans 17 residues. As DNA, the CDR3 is TGCGCCAGCAGGGGGGGAGGGGCGAGCTCCTATAATTCACCCCTCCACTTT. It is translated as CASRGGGASSYNSPLHF.

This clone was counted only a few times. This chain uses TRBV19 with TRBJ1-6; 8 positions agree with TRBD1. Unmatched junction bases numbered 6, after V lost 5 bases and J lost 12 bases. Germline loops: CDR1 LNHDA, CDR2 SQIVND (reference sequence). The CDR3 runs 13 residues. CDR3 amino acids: CASSLGQGKPLHF. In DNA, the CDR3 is TGTGCCAGTAGTCTCGGACAGGGTAAACCCCTCCACTTT. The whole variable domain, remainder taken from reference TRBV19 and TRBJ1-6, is DGGITQSPKYLFRKEGQNVTLSCEQNLNHDAMYWYRQDPGQGLRLIYYSQIVNDFQKGDIAEGYSVSREKKESFPLTVTSAQKNPTAFYLCASSLGQGKPLHFGNGTRLTVT.

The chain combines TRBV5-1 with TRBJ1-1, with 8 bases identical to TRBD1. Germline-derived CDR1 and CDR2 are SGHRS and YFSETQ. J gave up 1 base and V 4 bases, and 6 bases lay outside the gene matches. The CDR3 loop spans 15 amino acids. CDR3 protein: CASSLADRGNTEAFF. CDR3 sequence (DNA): TGCGCCAGCAGCCTGGCAGACAGGGGGAACACTGAAGCTTTCTTT.

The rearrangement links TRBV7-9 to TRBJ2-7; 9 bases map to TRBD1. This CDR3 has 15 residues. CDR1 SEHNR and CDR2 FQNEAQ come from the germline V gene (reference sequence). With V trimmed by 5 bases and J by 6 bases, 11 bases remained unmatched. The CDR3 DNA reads TGTGCCAGCAGCATACCCGGGACAGGGTATGGCGAGCAGTACTTC. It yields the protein CASSIPGTGYGEQYF.

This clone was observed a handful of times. CDR3: CASSLTSGLIGMNTEAFF. CDR3 DNA: TGTGCCAGCAGTTTAACTTCGGGGTTAATAGGGATGAACACTGAAGCTTTCTTT. The chain carries TRBV27 and TRBJ1-1; D gene uncertain. Germline V gene data show CDR1 as MNHEY and CDR2 as SMNVEV (reference sequence). V shed 2 bases and J shed 0 bases, with 19 bases lying between them. The CDR3 extends over 18 amino acids.

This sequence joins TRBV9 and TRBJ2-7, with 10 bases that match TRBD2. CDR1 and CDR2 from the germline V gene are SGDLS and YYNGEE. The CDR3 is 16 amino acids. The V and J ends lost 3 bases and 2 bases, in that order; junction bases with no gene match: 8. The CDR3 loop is CASSDPTSGETYEQYF. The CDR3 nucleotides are TGTGCCAGCAGCGACCCAACTAGCGGGGAGACCTACGAGCAGTACTTC.

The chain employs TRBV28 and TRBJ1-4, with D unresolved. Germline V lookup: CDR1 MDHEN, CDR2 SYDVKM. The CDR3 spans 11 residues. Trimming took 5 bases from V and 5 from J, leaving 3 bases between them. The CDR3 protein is CASSLNEKLFF. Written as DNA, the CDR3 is TGTGCCAGCAGTCTAAATGAAAAACTGTTTTTT.

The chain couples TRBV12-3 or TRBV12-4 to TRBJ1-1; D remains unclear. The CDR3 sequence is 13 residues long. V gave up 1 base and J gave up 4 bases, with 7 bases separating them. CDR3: CASSLGQITEAFF. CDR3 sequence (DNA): TGTGCCAGCAGTTTAGGACAAATCACTGAAGCTTTCTTT.

CDR3 protein: CASSQETGKGGGYTF. As DNA, the CDR3 is TGTGCCAGCAGCCAGGAGACAGGGAAGGGTGGAGGCTACACCTTC. The genes are TRBV5-4 and TRBJ1-2, with 7 positions matching TRBD1. The CDR3 has 15 amino acids. V lost 4 bases and J lost 8; bases outside the gene matches: 14. The germline V gene has CDR1 SGHNT and CDR2 YYREEE (reference sequence).

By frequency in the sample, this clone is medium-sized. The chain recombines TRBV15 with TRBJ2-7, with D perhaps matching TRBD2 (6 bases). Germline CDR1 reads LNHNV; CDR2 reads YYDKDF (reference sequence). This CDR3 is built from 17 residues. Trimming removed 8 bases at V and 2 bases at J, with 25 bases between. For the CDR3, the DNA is TGTGCCACCGCATCGGGAAGAGGAGGGCGGGCTGCCTACGAGCAGTACTTC. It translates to CATASGRGGRAAYEQYF.

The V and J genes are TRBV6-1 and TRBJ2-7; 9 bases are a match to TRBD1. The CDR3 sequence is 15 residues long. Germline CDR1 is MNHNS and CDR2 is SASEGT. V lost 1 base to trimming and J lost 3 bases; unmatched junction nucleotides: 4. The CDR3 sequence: CASSEGGTGYYEQYF. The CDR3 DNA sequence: TGTGCCAGCAGTGAAGGCGGGACAGGGTACTACGAGCAGTACTTC.

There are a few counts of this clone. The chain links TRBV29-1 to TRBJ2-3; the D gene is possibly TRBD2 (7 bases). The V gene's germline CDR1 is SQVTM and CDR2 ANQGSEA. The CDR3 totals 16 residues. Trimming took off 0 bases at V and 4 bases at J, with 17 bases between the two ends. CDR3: CSVEDSGGGLPDTQYF. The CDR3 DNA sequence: TGCAGCGTTGAAGATTCGGGCGGGGGCCTGCCAGATACGCAGTATTTT.

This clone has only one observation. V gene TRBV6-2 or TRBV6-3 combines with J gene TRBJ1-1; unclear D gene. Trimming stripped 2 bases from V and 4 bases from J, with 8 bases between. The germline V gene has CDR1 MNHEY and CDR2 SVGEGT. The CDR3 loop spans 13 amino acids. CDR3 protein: CASSYTVATEAFF. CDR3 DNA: TGTGCCAGCAGTTACACCGTGGCCACTGAAGCTTTCTTT.